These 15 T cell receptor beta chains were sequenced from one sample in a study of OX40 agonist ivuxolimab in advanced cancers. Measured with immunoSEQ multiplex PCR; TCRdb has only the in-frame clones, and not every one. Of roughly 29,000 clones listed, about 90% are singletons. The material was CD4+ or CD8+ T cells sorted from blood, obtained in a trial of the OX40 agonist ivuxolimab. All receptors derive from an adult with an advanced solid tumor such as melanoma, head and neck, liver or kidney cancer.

The CDR3 loop is CASSLSSFTASTDTQYF. Here the CDR3 DNA reads TGTGCCAGCAGTTTATCGTCATTCACCGCTAGCACAGATACGCAGTATTTT. The chain couples TRBV27 to TRBJ2-3; D gene ambiguous. Looked up from germline, CDR1 is MNHEY and CDR2 is SMNVEV (reference sequence). The CDR3 contains 17 residues. V was clipped by 0 bases and J by 0 bases, with 13 bases between them.

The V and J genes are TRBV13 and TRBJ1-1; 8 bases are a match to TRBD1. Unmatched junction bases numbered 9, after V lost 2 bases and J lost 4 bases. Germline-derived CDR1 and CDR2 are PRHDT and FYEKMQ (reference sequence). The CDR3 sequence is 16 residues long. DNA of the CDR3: TGTGCCAGCAGCTTACTGTTACAGGGGGGGGTCACTGAAGCTTTCTTT. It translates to CASSLLLQGGVTEAFF.

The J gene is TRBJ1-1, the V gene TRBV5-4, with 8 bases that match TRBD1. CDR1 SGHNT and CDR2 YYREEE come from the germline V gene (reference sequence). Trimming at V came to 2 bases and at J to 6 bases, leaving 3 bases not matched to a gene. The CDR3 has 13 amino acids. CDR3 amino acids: CASSFTGGAEAFF. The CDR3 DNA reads TGTGCCAGCAGCTTCACAGGGGGGGCTGAAGCTTTCTTT.

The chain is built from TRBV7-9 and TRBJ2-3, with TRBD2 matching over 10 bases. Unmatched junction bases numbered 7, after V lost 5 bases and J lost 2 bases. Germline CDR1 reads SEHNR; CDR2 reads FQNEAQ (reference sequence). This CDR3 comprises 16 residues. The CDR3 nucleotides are TGTGCCAGCAGCCCGGGACTAGCGCCCTTCACAGATACGCAGTATTTT. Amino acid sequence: CASSPGLAPFTDTQYF.

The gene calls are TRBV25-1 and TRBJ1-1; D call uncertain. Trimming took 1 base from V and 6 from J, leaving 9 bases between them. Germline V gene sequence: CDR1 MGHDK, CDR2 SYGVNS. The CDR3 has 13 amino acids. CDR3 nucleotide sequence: TGTGCCAGCAGTGAATTTGGTTACGCTGAAGCTTTCTTT. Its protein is CASSEFGYAEAFF. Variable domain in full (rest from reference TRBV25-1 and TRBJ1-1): EADIYQTPRYLVIGTGKKITLECSQTMGHDKMYWYQQDPGMELHLIHYSYGVNSTEKGDLSSESTVSRIRTEHFPLTLESARPSHTSQYLCASSEFGYAEAFFGQGTRLTVV.

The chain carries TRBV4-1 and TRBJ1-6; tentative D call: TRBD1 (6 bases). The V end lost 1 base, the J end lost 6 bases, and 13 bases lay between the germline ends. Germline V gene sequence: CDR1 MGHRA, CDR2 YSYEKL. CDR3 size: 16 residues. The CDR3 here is CASSQGPDSPNSPLHF. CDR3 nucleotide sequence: TGCGCCAGCAGCCAAGGTCCGGACAGCCCTAATTCACCCCTCCACTTT.

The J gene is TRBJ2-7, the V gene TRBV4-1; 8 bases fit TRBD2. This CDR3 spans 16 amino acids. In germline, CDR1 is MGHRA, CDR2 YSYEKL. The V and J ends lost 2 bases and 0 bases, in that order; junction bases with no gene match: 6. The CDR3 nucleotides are TGCGCCAGCAGCCAACTAGCGGGCCCCATCTCCTACGAGCAGTACTTC. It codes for CASSQLAGPISYEQYF.

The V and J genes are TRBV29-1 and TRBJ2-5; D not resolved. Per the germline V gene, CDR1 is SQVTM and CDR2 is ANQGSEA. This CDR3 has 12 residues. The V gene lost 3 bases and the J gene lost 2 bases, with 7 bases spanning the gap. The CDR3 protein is CSVEWQQETQYF. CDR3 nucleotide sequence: TGCAGCGTTGAGTGGCAGCAAGAGACCCAGTACTTC.

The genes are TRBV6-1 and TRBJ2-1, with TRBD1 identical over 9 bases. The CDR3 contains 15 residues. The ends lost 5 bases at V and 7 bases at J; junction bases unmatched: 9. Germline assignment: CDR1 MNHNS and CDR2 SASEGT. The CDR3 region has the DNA TGTGCCAGCAGTCCAGCCGGGACAGGGTATAATGAGCAGTTCTTC. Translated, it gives CASSPAGTGYNEQFF.

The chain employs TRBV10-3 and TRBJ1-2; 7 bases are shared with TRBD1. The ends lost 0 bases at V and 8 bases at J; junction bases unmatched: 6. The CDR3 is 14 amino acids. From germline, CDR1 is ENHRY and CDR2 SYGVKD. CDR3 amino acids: CAISESGQLGGYTF. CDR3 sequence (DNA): TGTGCCATCAGTGAGTCGGGACAGCTTGGCGGCTACACCTTC.

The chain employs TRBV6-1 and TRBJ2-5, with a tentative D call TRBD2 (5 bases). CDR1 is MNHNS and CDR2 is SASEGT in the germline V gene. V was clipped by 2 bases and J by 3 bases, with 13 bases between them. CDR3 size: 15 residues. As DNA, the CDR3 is TGTGCCAGCAGTGAACTTCGGGCGGGTGAAGAGACCCAGTACTTC. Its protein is CASSELRAGEETQYF.

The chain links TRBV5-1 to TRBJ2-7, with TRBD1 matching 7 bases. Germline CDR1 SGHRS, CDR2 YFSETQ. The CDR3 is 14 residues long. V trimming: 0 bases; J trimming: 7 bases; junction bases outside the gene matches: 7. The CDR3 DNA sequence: TGCGCCAGCAGCTTGGGGACAGGTGAGGGAGAGCAGTACTTC. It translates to CASSLGTGEGEQYF.

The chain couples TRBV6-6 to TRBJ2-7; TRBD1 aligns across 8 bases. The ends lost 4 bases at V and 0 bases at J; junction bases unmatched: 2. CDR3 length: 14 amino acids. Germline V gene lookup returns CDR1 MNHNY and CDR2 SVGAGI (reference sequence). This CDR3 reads CASSSTGASYEQYF. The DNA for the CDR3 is TGTGCCAGCAGTTCGACAGGGGCCTCCTACGAGCAGTACTTC.

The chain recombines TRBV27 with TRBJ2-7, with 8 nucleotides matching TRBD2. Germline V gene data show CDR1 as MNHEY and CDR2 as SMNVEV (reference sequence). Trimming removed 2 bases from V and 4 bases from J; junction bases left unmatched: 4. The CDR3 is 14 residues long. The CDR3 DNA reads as TGTGCCAGCAGTTTAAGTAGCGGGGTATACGAGCAGTACTTC. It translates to CASSLSSGVYEQYF.

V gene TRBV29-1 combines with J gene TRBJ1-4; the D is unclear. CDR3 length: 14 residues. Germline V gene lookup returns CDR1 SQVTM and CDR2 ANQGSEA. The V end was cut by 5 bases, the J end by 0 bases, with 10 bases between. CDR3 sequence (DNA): TGCAGCGTTTGTAACACCTCAACTAATGAAAAACTGTTTTTT. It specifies CSVCNTSTNEKLFF. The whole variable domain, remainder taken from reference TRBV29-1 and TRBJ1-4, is SAVISQKPSRDICQRGTSLTIQCQVDSQVTMMFWYRQQPGQSLTLIATANQGSEATYESGFVIDKFPISRPNLTFSTLTVSNMSPEDSSIYLCSVCNTSTNEKLFFGSGTQLSVL.